There are many counts of the clone carrying this T cell receptor (beta chain). The antigen is not known. These data are taken from a study of T-cell memory formation after mild COVID-19. Whole-study context: TCR clusters were largely donor specific.

V lost 6 bases and J 1 base, leaving 13 bases between the germline ends. CDR3 length equals 14 residues. UMIs and sample barcodes were carried by the TCR alpha and TCR beta cDNA libraries that 5'RACE produced using constant-segment primers. TCRdb reanalysed the 5' RACE reads using MiXCR and keeps one entry per CDR3 protein. This table holds about 150,000 distinct CDR3 sequences, 15% to 20% found once. Findings of the study overall: Day 15 to 85 contractors were CD4/CD8 balanced; later expanders leaned CD4+. Several responding clones turned up in pre-infection memory, indicating that cross-reactive memory may have taken part.

The sample taken for sequencing was PBMCs or a T cell subset sorted from them (not recorded which). The gene calls are TRBV12-3 or TRBV12-4 and TRBJ2-7; the D is unclear. This TCR was recovered from an adult woman who had mild COVID-19 (a few samples of this study predate the infection). Cell type and time point are not known. For the CDR3, the DNA is TGTGCCAGCAGCCTCGGACGCCAGTCCTACGAGCAGTACTTC. It specifies CASSLGRQSYEQYF.